These T cell receptor beta chains were read from a single sample in a study of blood T cell repertoires in COVID-19. Only in-frame clones appear in the TCRdb table, and some are missing; sequencing was by immunoSEQ multiplex PCR. The sample lists tens of thousands of clones; about 82% were seen once. The sample consisted of peripheral blood. The receptors come from a woman in her sixties or seventies with acute or convalescent COVID-19. CDR3s include the opening cysteine and the closing phenylalanine or tryptophan. The D gene is left open where the match is weak. Clone sizes are given selectively: once, few, many, or a class where the clone is expanded.

j_gene,d_gene,v_gene,abundance,CDR3aa,CDR3nt
TRBJ2-3,NA,TRBV18,NA,CASSPDTTDTQYF,TGTGCCAGCTCACCCGACACCACAGATACGCAGTATTTT
TRBJ2-1,TRBD1,TRBV5-1,NA,CASSLAEGRGTGKFF,TGCGCCAGCAGCTTGGCCGAGGGCAGGGGGACGGGAAAGTTCTTC
TRBJ1-3,NA,TRBV3-1/TRBV3-2,NA,CASSQVHGVGISYF,TGTGCCAGCAGCCAAGTCCATGGAGTAGGTATTTCGTATTTT
TRBJ1-5,NA,TRBV6-1,NA,CASTGRENQPQHF,TGTGCCAGCACGGGGAGAGAGAATCAGCCCCAGCATTTT
TRBJ1-3,NA,TRBV9,NA,CASSVGTVSGNTIYF,TGTGCCAGCAGCGTAGGGACAGTCTCTGGAAACACCATATATTTT
TRBJ1-1,NA,TRBV23-1,NA,CASSQYHRAMETEAFF,TGCGCCAGCAGTCAATACCACAGGGCAATGGAAACTGAAGCTTTCTTT
TRBJ2-3,TRBD2,TRBV11-2,NA,CASSQVGLAGVGTDTQYF,TGTGCCAGCAGCCAGGTGGGACTAGCGGGAGTGGGCACAGATACGCAGTATTTT
TRBJ2-7,NA,TRBV28,NA,CAGQGTQFGEQYF,TGTGCCGGCCAGGGAACCCAATTTGGCGAGCAGTACTTC
TRBJ2-2,TRBD2,TRBV6-5,NA,CASTQGLVGTGELFF,TGTGCCAGCACCCAAGGACTAGTAGGGACCGGGGAGCTGTTTTTT
TRBJ1-4,TRBD1,TRBV3-1/TRBV3-2,NA,CASSQVKQGPEKLFF,TGTGCCAGCAGCCAAGTAAAACAGGGGCCCGAAAAACTGTTTTTT
TRBJ1-3,TRBD1,TRBV2,NA,CASRRGPGNTIYF,TGTGCCAGCAGGAGGGGGCCGGGAAACACCATATATTTT
TRBJ2-5,NA,TRBV5-8,NA,CASSYGISQETQYF,TGTGCCAGCAGCTACGGGATTTCTCAAGAGACCCAGTACTTC
TRBJ2-7,TRBD1,TRBV5-6,NA,CASSSRQGGLYEQYF,TGTGCCAGCAGCTCGAGACAGGGCGGGCTCTACGAGCAGTACTTC
TRBJ1-1,NA,TRBV4-1,NA,CASSHGAGGHTEAFF,TGCGCCAGCAGCCACGGGGCGGGGGGCCACACTGAAGCTTTCTTT
TRBJ2-3,TRBD2,TRBV4-2,NA,CASTLTIRAGEDTQYF,TGTGCCAGCACCCTTACAATTCGAGCGGGAGAAGATACGCAGTATTTT
TRBJ2-1,NA,TRBV5-1,NA,CASSLRQVTYNEQFF,TGCGCCAGCAGCTTACGACAGGTAACCTACAATGAGCAGTTCTTC
TRBJ2-1,NA,TRBV12-3/TRBV12-4,NA,CASSFRGYNEQFF,TGTGCCAGCAGTTTCCGGGGCTACAATGAGCAGTTCTTC
TRBJ2-5,TRBD1,TRBV3-1/TRBV3-2,NA,CASSQDGTGVETQYF,TGTGCCAGCAGCCAAGACGGGACAGGGGTAGAGACCCAGTACTTC
TRBJ2-7,TRBD1,TRBV11-3,NA,CASSLGGTGKDSYEQYF,TGTGCCAGCAGCTTAGGGGGGACAGGGAAGGACTCCTACGAGCAGTACTTC
TRBJ1-4,NA,TRBV7-9,NA,CASSAGQGGEKLFF,TGTGCCAGCAGCGCAGGCCAGGGAGGTGAAAAACTGTTTTTT
TRBJ1-5,TRBD1,TRBV4-1,NA,CASSLGQGTISNQPQHF,TGCGCCAGCAGCCTGGGACAGGGTACAATCAGCAATCAGCCCCAGCATTTT
TRBJ1-5,NA,TRBV6-5,few,CASSVSGFQPQHF,TGTGCCAGCAGCGTCTCAGGGTTTCAGCCCCAGCATTTT
TRBJ2-5,TRBD2,TRBV4-1,NA,CASSQGLAGVETQYF,TGCGCCAGCAGCCAAGGACTAGCGGGGGTCGAGACCCAGTACTTC
TRBJ1-1,NA,TRBV18,NA,CASSPSGQGTEAFF,TGTGCCAGCTCACCCTCCGGACAAGGCACTGAAGCTTTCTTT
TRBJ1-3,NA,TRBV2,NA,CASSEVGGSGNTIYF,TGTGCCAGCAGTGAAGTCGGGGGATCTGGAAACACCATATATTTT
TRBJ1-4,TRBD1,TRBV6-1,few,CASSESQGAGEKLFF,TGTGCCAGCAGTGAAAGCCAGGGGGCTGGAGAAAAACTGTTTTTT